This TCR beta chain was sequenced during a study of graft-versus-host responses after intestinal transplantation (dated by TCRdb to about 2021). Concerning the study at large: The transplants that recipients got were multivisceral, liver-intestinal, or isolated intestinal. Every recipient was given anti-thymocyte globulin induction, then maintenance tacrolimus and steroids for 3 to 4 years. Graft-versus-host and host-versus-graft alloreactive T cell clones were tracked in the graft, circulation and bone marrow after intestinal transplantation using bulk TCR-beta CDR3 sequencing. To identify alloreactive clones, pre-transplant mixed lymphocyte reaction products were sequenced and then compared with unstimulated pre-transplant donor and recipient T cells. A cohort of about 25 intestinal transplant recipients, including one retransplant, was enrolled, and 3 patients lacking pretransplant specimens were excluded. Donor T cell macrochimerism was defined as a peak of at least 4% donor T cells among recipient peripheral blood mononuclear cells. Instead of going to the commercial service, samples from three later patients were sequenced in-house on an Illumina MiSeq and processed with MiXCR.

In the case of this clone: Its antigen is not yet known. No quality values exist for individual bases; no much larger clone is one base distant.

The library was generated by the immunoSEQ multiplex PCR assay. For most patients, high-throughput TCR-beta CDR3 sequencing of genomic DNA was performed by Adaptive Biotechnologies. The published analysis was carried out like this. TCR sequencing data were retrieved from Adaptive's ImmunoSEQ software for some 17 patients, whereas a few other patients were processed with MiXCR and VDJtools. Because the origin of CDR3 nucleotide sequences shared between donor and recipient could not be assigned, those sequences were removed. Alloreactive clones required at least 2-fold expansion over unstimulated cells and minimum CFSE-low frequency of 0.002% (template counts) or 0.001% (read counts). A clone was considered mappable if detected in the sequenced pre-transplant spleen, lymph node, or MLR CFSE-low populations of the donor or recipient. Cumulative frequency of alloreactive clones was calculated as a percentage of all sequences weighted by copy number. The table was pulled from immuneACCESS by TCRdb, which kept in-frame rearrangements only. Such tables lose some clones; where checked, under half of the loss comes from unresolved V genes, and the rest has no known cause. That table furnishes V, J and clone size, whereas the DNA furnished D and trimming. The sample yields about 98,000 clones; roughly 86% were counted once. The ten largest clones add up to 1.4% to 1.5% of the sample.

The CDR3 contains 15 residues, cysteine and phenylalanine counted. Of all the DNA, just the CDR3 is kept, 45 bases in frame from base 1. According to the germline V gene, CDR1 reads MDHEN and CDR2 reads SYDVKM. Trimming accounts for 3 bases at V and 8 bases at J, while the number of junction bases matched to no gene is 6. In the first month after transplant, blood samples were collected up to 4 times, and after that at least monthly when available. The research as a whole found: Early after transplant, declines in HvG clones were associated with peak levels of circulating GvH clones. GvH clones were found in recipient bone marrow, and some of the GvH clones appeared earlier in ileal mucosa or blood, which is consistent with an intestinal mucosal origin. In patients with donor T cell macrochimerism, the allografts had high GvH to HvG T cell clonal ratios. Conclusions were limited by the relatively low number and heterogeneity of intestinal transplant patients.

The clonotype originates from a human patient who received an intestinal transplant, so some T cells may come from the graft donor. Here the chain combines TRBV28 and TRBJ2-4; 11 central bases correspond to TRBD1. The sample in question was PBMCs, obtained 255 days after intestinal transplant. The CDR3 reads as follows: CASSLAGTGGYIQYF. The DNA reads TGTGCCAGCAGTTTGGCCGGGACAGGGGGGTACATTCAGTACTTC. The entire variable domain, with the stretches around the CDR3 drawn from the reference TRBV28 and TRBJ2-4 proteins, is DVKVTQSSRYLVKRTGEKVFLECVQDMDHENMFWYRQDPGLGLRLIYFSYDVKMKEKGDIPEGYSVSREKKERFSLILESASTNQTSMYLCASSLAGTGGYIQYFGAGTRLSVL.